The clone carrying this T cell receptor beta chain was seen more than once but under ten times. The record originates from a study of T-cell reconstitution after alpha-beta-depleted transplantation in children. Library preparation (for TCRbeta) was performed with unique molecular identifiers. Each CDR3 protein gets one entry after TCRdb re-called the PCR reads with MiXCR. This repertoire shows 440,000 or so distinct CDR3 sequences, around 9.9% found once; its top ten account for 5% to 6.5%. Trimming at V came to 6 bases and at J to 5 bases, leaving 5 bases not matched to a gene. The CDR3 spans 14 residues.

Sequenced here: PBMCs from the stem cell graft donor, sampled from the stem cell graft. The receptor was derived from a human donor who donated a stem cell graft to a child with acute myeloid leukemia. The chain couples TRBV12-3 or TRBV12-4 to TRBJ2-4; 9 bases are shared with TRBD1. The chain's CDR3 is CASSPGQGENIQYF. In DNA form, the CDR3 reads TGTGCCAGCAGCCCGGGACAGGGCGAAAACATTCAGTACTTC.